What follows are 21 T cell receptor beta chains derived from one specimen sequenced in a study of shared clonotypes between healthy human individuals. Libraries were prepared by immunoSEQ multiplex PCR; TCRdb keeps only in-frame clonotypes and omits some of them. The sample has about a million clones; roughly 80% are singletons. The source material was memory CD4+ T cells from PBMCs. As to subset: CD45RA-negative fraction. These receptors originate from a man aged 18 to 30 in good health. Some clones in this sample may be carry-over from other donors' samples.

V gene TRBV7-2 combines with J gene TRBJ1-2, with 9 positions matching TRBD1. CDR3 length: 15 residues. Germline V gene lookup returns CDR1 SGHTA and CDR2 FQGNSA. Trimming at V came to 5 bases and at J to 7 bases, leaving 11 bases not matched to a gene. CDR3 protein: CASSGGNPTGGGYTF. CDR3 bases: TGTGCCAGCAGCGGGGGAAACCCGACAGGGGGTGGCTACACCTTC.

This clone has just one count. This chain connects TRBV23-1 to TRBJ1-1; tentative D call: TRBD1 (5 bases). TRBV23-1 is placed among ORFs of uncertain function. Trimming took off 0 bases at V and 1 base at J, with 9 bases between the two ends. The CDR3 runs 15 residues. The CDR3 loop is CASSQSGGQNTEAFF. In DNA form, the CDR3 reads TGCGCCAGCAGTCAATCGGGAGGACAGAACACTGAAGCTTTCTTT.

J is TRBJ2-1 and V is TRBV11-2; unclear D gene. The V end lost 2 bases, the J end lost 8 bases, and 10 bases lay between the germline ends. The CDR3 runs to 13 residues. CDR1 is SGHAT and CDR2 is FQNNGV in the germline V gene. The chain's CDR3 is CASSLTIQDEQFF. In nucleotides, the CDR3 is TGTGCCAGCAGCTTAACAATACAAGATGAGCAGTTCTTC.

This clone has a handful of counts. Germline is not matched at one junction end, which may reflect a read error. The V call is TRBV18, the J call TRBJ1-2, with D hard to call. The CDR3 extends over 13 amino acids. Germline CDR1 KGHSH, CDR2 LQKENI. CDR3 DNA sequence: TGTGCCAGCTCACCACCGGGAGACCATGGGTACACCTTC. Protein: CASSPPGDHGYTF.

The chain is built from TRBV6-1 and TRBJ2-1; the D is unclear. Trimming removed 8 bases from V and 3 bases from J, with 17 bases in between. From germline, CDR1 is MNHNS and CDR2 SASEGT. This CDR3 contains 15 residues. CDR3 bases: TGTGCCAGCGGGCGAACAGCCCTAAGCTACAATGAGCAGTTCTTC. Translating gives CASGRTALSYNEQFF.

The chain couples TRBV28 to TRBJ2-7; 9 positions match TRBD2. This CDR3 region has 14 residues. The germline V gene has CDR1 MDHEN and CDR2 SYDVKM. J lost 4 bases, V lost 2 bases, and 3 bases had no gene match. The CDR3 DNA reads TGTGCCAGCAGTTTAATTAGCGGGAGTTACGAGCAGTACTTC. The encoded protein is CASSLISGSYEQYF.

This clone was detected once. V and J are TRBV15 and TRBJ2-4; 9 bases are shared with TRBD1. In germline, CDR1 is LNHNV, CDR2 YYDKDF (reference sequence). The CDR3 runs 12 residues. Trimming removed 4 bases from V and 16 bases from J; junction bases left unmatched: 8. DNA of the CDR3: TGTGCCACCAGCACGGACAGGGGAGGAAGATACTTC. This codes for CATSTDRGGRYF.

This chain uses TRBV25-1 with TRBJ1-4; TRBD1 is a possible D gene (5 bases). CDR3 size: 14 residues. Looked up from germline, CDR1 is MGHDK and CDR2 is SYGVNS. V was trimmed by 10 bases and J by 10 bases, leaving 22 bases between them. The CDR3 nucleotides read TGTGCCATCCTCCCAAAGACCCGGGGGAGAAAACTGTTTTTT. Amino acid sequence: CAILPKTRGRKLFF. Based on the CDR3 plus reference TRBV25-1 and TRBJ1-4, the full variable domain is EADIYQTPRYLVIGTGKKITLECSQTMGHDKMYWYQQDPGMELHLIHYSYGVNSTEKGDLSSESTVSRIRTEHFPLTLESARPSHTSQYLCAILPKTRGRKLFFGSGTQLSVL.

CDR3 region: CASSLAAQETQYF. CDR3 DNA: TGTGCCAGCAGCTTAGCGGCACAAGAGACCCAGTACTTC. The chain uses TRBV11-3 and TRBJ2-5; D gene ambiguous. V gave up 1 base and J gave up 2 bases, with 5 bases separating them. Germline V gene lookup returns CDR1 SGHNT and CDR2 YENEEA. CDR3 size: 13 residues.

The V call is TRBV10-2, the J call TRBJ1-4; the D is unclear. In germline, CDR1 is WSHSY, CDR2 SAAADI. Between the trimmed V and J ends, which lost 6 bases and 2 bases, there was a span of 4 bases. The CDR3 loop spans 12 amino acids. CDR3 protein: CASRGTNEKLFF. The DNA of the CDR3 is TGCGCCAGCAGGGGGACTAATGAAAAACTGTTTTTT.

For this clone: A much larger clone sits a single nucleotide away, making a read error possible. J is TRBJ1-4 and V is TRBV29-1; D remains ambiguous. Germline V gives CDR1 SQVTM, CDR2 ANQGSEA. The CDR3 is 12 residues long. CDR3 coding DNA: TGCAGCGCTGGGTGGGCGGGTGAAAGACTGTTTTTT. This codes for CSAGWAGERLFF.

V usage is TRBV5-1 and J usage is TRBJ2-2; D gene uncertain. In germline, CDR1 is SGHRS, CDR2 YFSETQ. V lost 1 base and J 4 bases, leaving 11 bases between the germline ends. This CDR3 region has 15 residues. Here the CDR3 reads CASSLYTPGTGELFF. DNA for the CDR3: TGCGCCAGCAGCTTGTATACCCCGGGCACCGGGGAGCTGTTTTTT.

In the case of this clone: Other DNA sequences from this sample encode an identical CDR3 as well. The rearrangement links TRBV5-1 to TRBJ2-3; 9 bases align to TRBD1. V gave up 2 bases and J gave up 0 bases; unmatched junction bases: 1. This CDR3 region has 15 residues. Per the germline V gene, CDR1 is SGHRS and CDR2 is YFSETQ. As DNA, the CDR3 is TGCGCCAGCAGCTTAGGACAGGGGAGCACAGATACGCAGTATTTT. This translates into CASSLGQGSTDTQYF.

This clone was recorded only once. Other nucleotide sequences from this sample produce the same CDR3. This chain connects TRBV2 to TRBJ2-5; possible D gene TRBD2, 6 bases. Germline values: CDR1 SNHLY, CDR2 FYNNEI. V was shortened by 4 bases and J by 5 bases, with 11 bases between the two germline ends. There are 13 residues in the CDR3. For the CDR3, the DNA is TGTGCCAGCAGTGGGCAGGGAGGCGAGACCCAGTACTTC. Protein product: CASSGQGGETQYF.

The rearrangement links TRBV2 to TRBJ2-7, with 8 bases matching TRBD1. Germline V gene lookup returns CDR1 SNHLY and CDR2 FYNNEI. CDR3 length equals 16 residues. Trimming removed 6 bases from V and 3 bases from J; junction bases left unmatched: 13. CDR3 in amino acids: CASRTLRTGWVYEQYF. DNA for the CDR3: TGTGCCAGCAGAACACTTAGGACAGGGTGGGTCTACGAGCAGTACTTC.

CDR3 nucleotides: TGTGCCAGCAGCCTAAGATCGACTAGCGGGGGCGGCGAGCAGTACTTC. Its translation: CASSLRSTSGGGEQYF. This chain uses TRBV4-2 with TRBJ2-7; 12 nucleotides agree with TRBD2. CDR1 and CDR2 (germline): LGHNA, YNFKEQ. The V and J ends lost 4 bases and 6 bases, in that order; junction bases with no gene match: 10. The CDR3 extends over 16 amino acids.

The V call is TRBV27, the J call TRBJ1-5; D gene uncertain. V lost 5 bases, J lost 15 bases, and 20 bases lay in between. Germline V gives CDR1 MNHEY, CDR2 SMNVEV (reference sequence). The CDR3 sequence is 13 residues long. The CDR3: CASSPADHPRLHF. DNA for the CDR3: TGTGCCAGCAGTCCCGCGGATCATCCCCGGCTGCATTTT.

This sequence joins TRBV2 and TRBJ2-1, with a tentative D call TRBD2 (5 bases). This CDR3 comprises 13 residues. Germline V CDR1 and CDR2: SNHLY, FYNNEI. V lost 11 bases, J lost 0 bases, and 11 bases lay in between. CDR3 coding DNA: TGTGCCGGACGGGGTCTCTCCTACAATGAGCAGTTCTTC. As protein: CAGRGLSYNEQFF.

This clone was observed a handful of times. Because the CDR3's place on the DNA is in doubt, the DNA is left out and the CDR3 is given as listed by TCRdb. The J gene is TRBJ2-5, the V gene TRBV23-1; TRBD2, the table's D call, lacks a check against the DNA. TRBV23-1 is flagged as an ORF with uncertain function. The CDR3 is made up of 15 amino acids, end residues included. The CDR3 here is CASSPVGRGTSYRYF.

The CDR3 region has the DNA TGTGCCAGCAGTCTCCGGGCAGGCCCTCTCTCCGAGCAGTACTTC. Protein sequence: CASSLRAGPLSEQYF. The chain recombines TRBV28 with TRBJ2-7; no firm D call. Per the germline V gene, CDR1 is MDHEN and CDR2 is SYDVKM. Trimming removed 5 bases from V and 6 bases from J, with 20 bases in between. The length of the CDR3 is 15 residues. Full variable domain (rest looked up from reference TRBV28 and TRBJ2-7): DVKVTQSSRYLVKRTGEKVFLECVQDMDHENMFWYRQDPGLGLRLIYFSYDVKMKEKGDIPEGYSVSREKKERFSLILESASTNQTSMYLCASSLRAGPLSEQYFGPGTRLTVT.

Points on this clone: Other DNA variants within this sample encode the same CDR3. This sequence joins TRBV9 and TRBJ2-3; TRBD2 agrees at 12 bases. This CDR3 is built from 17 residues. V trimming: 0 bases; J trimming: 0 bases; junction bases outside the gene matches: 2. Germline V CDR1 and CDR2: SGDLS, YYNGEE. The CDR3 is CASSVGLAGASTDTQYF. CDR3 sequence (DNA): TGTGCCAGCAGCGTAGGACTAGCGGGGGCAAGCACAGATACGCAGTATTTT.